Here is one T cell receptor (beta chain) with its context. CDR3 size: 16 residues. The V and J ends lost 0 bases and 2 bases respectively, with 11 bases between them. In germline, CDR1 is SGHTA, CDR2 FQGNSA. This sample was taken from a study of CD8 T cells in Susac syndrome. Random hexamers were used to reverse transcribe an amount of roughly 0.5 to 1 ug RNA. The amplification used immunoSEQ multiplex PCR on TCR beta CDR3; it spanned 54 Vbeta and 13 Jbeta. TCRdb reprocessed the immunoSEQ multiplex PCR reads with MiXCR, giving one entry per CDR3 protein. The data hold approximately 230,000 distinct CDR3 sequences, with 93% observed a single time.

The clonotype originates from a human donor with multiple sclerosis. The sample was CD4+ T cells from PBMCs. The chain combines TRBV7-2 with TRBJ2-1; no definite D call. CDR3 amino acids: CASSLALPRPYNEQFF. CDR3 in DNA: TGTGCCAGCAGCTTAGCTCTTCCCCGTCCCTACAATGAGCAGTTCTTC.